This T cell receptor beta chain was identified during a study of CD8 T cells in ankylosing spondylitis. This clonotype was detected ten times or more. What it binds is not known. Study-wide findings and caveats: What seemed typical of ankylosing spondylitis blood was a TCR beta motif built from about 8 highly homologous variants.

The CDR3 is 13 amino acids. With 4 bases clipped from V and 5 bases from J, the junction kept 4 bases outside the gene matches. The germline CDR1 and CDR2 sequences are SGHRS and YFSETQ. Quantitative 5'-RACE was performed with molecular barcodes, and it yielded the TCR beta libraries. TCRdb re-called the 5' RACE reads through MiXCR, storing one row per CDR3 protein. The sample includes roughly 490,000 distinct CDR3 sequences, 5.3% of them seen just once. The chain recombines TRBV5-1 with TRBJ2-7; TRBD1 aligns across 9 bases. The TCR comes from a male donor with ankylosing spondylitis. The sequencing input was blood, either unsorted or a sorted T cell fraction (not recorded which). The CDR3 DNA reads TGCGCCAGCAGCGAAGGACAGGGGAACGAGCAGTACTTC. This gives the protein CASSEGQGNEQYF.